These 12 T cell receptor beta chains share one sample of origin, sequenced in a study of response to subunit inactivated influenza vaccine. TCRdb ran MiXCR on the RT-PCR reads and lists one entry per CDR3 protein. Found here are under 200,000 distinct CDR3 sequences, under 13% of them singletons; the top ten hold 9.5% to 15%. Sequencing used non-naive T cells sorted from PBMCs, obtained roughly 46 days after vaccination. These receptors originate from a man aged 50 to 59 who received an inactivated influenza vaccine.

J is TRBJ2-5 and V is TRBV12-3 or TRBV12-4; 10 nucleotides line up with TRBD2. CDR3 length: 14 amino acids. The V gene end was trimmed by 6 bases and the J gene end by 6 bases; junction bases not matched to a gene: 7. CDR3 in DNA: TGTGCCAGCAGCCTAGCGGGAGCTAGTCAGACCCAGTACTTC. Translated: CASSLAGASQTQYF.

Comment on this clonotype: One end of the junction does not line up with germline, which may come from a read error. V gene TRBV2 combines with J gene TRBJ2-3; TRBD2 matches at 16 bases. CDR3 length: 18 amino acids. Germline V lookup: CDR1 SNHLY, CDR2 FYNNEI. CDR3 DNA sequence: TGTGCCTGCAGTCGGGGACTAGCGGGGGGGCCGGGCACAGATACGCAGTATTTT. Encoded protein: CACSRGLAGGPGTDTQYF.

This clonotype was found a few times. This chain uses TRBV7-2 with TRBJ1-2; no reliable D call. Trimming took 3 bases from V and 7 from J, leaving 12 bases between them. This CDR3 is built from 13 residues. The germline CDR1 and CDR2 sequences are SGHTA and FQGNSA. CDR3: CASSFGEGGGYTF. CDR3 DNA: TGTGCCAGCAGCTTTGGAGAAGGAGGTGGCTACACCTTC.

On this clonotype itself: One junction end does not reproduce the germline sequence, and a read error may be involved. This chain links TRBV6-5 with TRBJ2-5; TRBD2 aligns across 13 bases. Germline CDR1 MNHEY, CDR2 SVGAGI. This CDR3 is built from 15 residues. The CDR3 bases are TGTGTCAGCAGTTACGGGACTAGCGGGATGGAGACCCAGTACTTC. Protein product: CVSSYGTSGMETQYF.

The CDR3 DNA reads TGCAGCGTTGGGGAGCAGAATTCACCCCTCCACTTT. It specifies CSVGEQNSPLHF. The genes are TRBV29-1 and TRBJ1-6, with no clear D. This CDR3 spans 12 amino acids. Trimming left V 4 bases short and J 7 bases short, with 8 bases between. Per the germline V gene, CDR1 is SQVTM and CDR2 is ANQGSEA.

This clonotype was detected ten times or more. The J gene is TRBJ1-2, the V gene TRBV5-1, with 7 positions matching TRBD1. CDR3 size: 15 residues. The germline CDR1 and CDR2 sequences are SGHRS and YFSETQ. With V trimmed by 4 bases and J by 3 bases, 9 bases remained unmatched. The CDR3 loop reads CASSKGQSVDYGYTF. In nucleotides, the CDR3 is TGCGCCAGCAGCAAGGGACAGTCAGTTGACTATGGCTACACCTTC.

The chain recombines TRBV3-1 with TRBJ2-1; tentatively, D is TRBD1 or TRBD2 (5 bases each). Trimming pared 0 bases from V and 9 bases from J, leaving 21 bases between. CDR3 size: 17 residues. Germline CDR1 is LGHDT and CDR2 is YNNKEL (reference sequence). The CDR3 loop is CASSQEPPRDAVCEQFF. The CDR3 DNA is TGTGCCAGCAGCCAAGAACCCCCCCGGGACGCCGTCTGTGAGCAGTTCTTC.

CDR3 region: CASSREGGVGYNEQFF. In DNA form, the CDR3 reads TGTGCCAGCAGCCGGGAGGGGGGCGTTGGCTACAATGAGCAGTTCTTC. V and J are TRBV7-2 and TRBJ2-1; 8 bases fit TRBD2. The CDR3 has 16 residues. V dropped 5 bases and J dropped 3; count of bases not matched to a gene: 9. Per the germline V gene, CDR1 is SGHTA and CDR2 is FQGNSA.

The rearrangement uses TRBV7-2 and TRBJ2-5, with unresolved D. The CDR3 totals 14 residues. Per the germline V gene, CDR1 is SGHTA and CDR2 is FQGNSA. The V gene lost 4 bases and the J gene lost 0 bases, with 9 bases spanning the gap. CDR3 sequence: CASSSQVYQETQYF. CDR3 DNA: TGTGCCAGCAGCTCCCAAGTGTACCAAGAGACCCAGTACTTC.

The chain has TRBV6-4 and TRBJ2-2; 7 bases align to TRBD1. Germline V gives CDR1 MRHNA, CDR2 SNTAGT. CDR3 length equals 14 residues. V trimming: 7 bases; J trimming: 4 bases; junction bases outside the gene matches: 6. CDR3 DNA sequence: TGTGCCAGCACCGAGGGGGCAGGCACCGGGGAGCTGTTTTTT. Protein product: CASTEGAGTGELFF.

V and J are TRBV12-3 or TRBV12-4 and TRBJ2-7; 8 bases map to TRBD1. The V and J ends lost 8 bases and 1 base, in that order; junction bases with no gene match: 10. The CDR3 has 15 residues. Here the CDR3 DNA reads TGTGCCAGCTCCCGCACCGGGACAGGTTCCTACGAGCAGTACTTC. Translating gives CASSRTGTGSYEQYF.

This chain connects TRBV9 to TRBJ2-2, with D tentatively TRBD2 (6 bases). V was cut by 0 bases and J by 6 bases, with 9 bases left in between. The CDR3 consists of 14 residues. Germline loops: CDR1 SGDLS, CDR2 YYNGEE. In DNA form, the CDR3 reads TGTGCCAGCAGCGTAGTCGGGGGTTCCGGGGAGCTGTTTTTT. Amino acids: CASSVVGGSGELFF.